This T cell receptor (beta chain) comes out of a study of T cells in Graves' hyperthyroidism and ophthalmopathy. Study in general: Upon initial diagnosis and before any treatment, peripheral blood was collected.

It was RNA transcripts that yielded the amplified TCR beta CDR3 regions. HTBI primers were used for first-round RT-PCR of the TCR CDR3. From the multiplex PCR reads, TCRdb called clonotypes with MiXCR, one entry per CDR3 protein. The sample includes more than 300,000 distinct CDR3 sequences, under 15% of them seen just once. Germline values: CDR1 SGHNT, CDR2 YENEEA. The CDR3 covers 19 residues. V lost 4 bases to trimming and J lost 3 bases; unmatched junction nucleotides: 13. 8.5 to 10 ml of fresh peripheral blood supplied the PBMCs. This clonotype has just a few counts. The chain is built from TRBV11-3 and TRBJ2-1; 12 bases are shared with TRBD2. This receptor was taken from a woman younger than 35 with Graves' hyperthyroidism. The sequenced sample was blood. The CDR3 reads CASSSGWLAGGTDYNEQFF. The CDR3 region has the DNA TGTGCCAGCAGCTCAGGTTGGCTAGCGGGAGGGACGGACTACAATGAGCAGTTCTTC.